Presented here are 10 T cell receptor beta chains from one specimen sequenced in a study of control samples from healthy donors and cancer patients. The data were produced by immunoSEQ multiplex PCR, yet TCRdb's version contains in-frame clones alone and is incomplete. The repertoire holds 150,000 to 200,000 clones, with approximately 94% as singletons. Sequenced: blood. The receptors derive from a woman younger than 30 in good health.

J is TRBJ2-1 and V is TRBV5-1; 11 positions match TRBD2. V was pared by 0 bases and J by 4 bases, with 9 bases of the junction left unmatched. This CDR3 has 18 amino acids. Germline loops: CDR1 SGHRS, CDR2 YFSETQ. In DNA form, the CDR3 reads TGCGCCAGCAGCTTGGCTTGGGTCGGGACTAGCGGATACAATGAGCAGTTCTTC. It translates to CASSLAWVGTSGYNEQFF.

V usage is TRBV9 and J usage is TRBJ2-1; 10 bases align to TRBD2. J was trimmed by 4 bases and V by 4 bases; bases with no gene match: 5. The germline CDR1 and CDR2 sequences are SGDLS and YYNGEE. The CDR3 consists of 15 residues. The CDR3 nucleotides read TGTGCCAGCAGCCTCGGGACTAGCGCATACAATGAGCAGTTCTTC. It translates to CASSLGTSAYNEQFF.

The CDR3 DNA reads as TGTGCCAGCAGTTTACTCCAGGACAACACAGATACGCAGTATTTT. It yields the protein CASSLLQDNTDTQYF. The chain uses TRBV28 and TRBJ2-3; possible D gene TRBD1, 5 bases. Germline V gives CDR1 MDHEN, CDR2 SYDVKM. The V end was cut by 2 bases, the J end by 2 bases, with 11 bases between. The CDR3 extends over 15 amino acids. Looking up the rest from reference TRBV28 and TRBJ2-3 gives the full variable domain: DVKVTQSSRYLVKRTGEKVFLECVQDMDHENMFWYRQDPGLGLRLIYFSYDVKMKEKGDIPEGYSVSREKKERFSLILESASTNQTSMYLCASSLLQDNTDTQYFGPGTRLTVL.

A few counts support this clone. The chain recombines TRBV28 with TRBJ2-5; possible D gene TRBD1, 6 bases. Trimming left V 2 bases short and J 6 bases short, with 19 bases between. This CDR3 comprises 16 residues. CDR1 MDHEN and CDR2 SYDVKM come from the germline V gene. The chain's CDR3 is CASSLLHSGVEKTQYF. The CDR3 DNA reads as TGTGCCAGCAGTTTACTGCATTCAGGGGTAGAAAAGACCCAGTACTTC.

This clone has a single count. The chain couples TRBV14 to TRBJ2-1; 14 bases fit TRBD2. Trimming at V came to 4 bases and at J to 9 bases, leaving 5 bases not matched to a gene. CDR3 length equals 15 residues. Germline values: CDR1 SGHDN, CDR2 FVKESK. The CDR3 protein is CASSRGLAGVTEQFF. The CDR3 DNA sequence: TGTGCCAGCAGCCGGGGACTAGCGGGGGTTACTGAGCAGTTCTTC.

V is TRBV19 and J is TRBJ1-1; 8 nucleotides agree with TRBD1. CDR1 is LNHDA and CDR2 is SQIVND in the germline V gene (reference sequence). The CDR3 spans 15 residues. Trimming took 1 base from V and 1 from J; bases not matched to a gene: 2. The CDR3 loop is CASSIGGTGNTEAFF. CDR3 bases: TGTGCCAGTAGTATAGGCGGGACAGGGAACACTGAAGCTTTCTTT.

The chain has TRBV6-5 and TRBJ2-5, with TRBD1 as a possible D gene (5 bases). The CDR3 has 12 amino acids. Germline-derived CDR1 and CDR2 are MNHEY and SVGAGI. Trimming stripped 6 bases from V and 5 bases from J, with 10 bases between. CDR3 protein: CASSQGGETQYF. In DNA form, the CDR3 reads TGTGCCAGCAGCCAGGGTGGGGAGACCCAGTACTTC.

The chain is built from TRBV19 and TRBJ1-3; a weak D match, TRBD1 (5 bases). Per the germline V gene, CDR1 is LNHDA and CDR2 is SQIVND (reference sequence). V lost 6 bases and J 0 bases, leaving 9 bases between the germline ends. The CDR3 has 14 residues. CDR3 sequence: CASRQVSSGNTIYF. The CDR3 nucleotides read TGTGCCAGTAGACAGGTTAGCTCTGGAAACACCATATATTTT.

The chain is built from TRBV9 and TRBJ2-5, with D tentatively TRBD2 (6 bases). Trimming removed 7 bases from V and 4 bases from J, with 20 bases in between. The germline V gene has CDR1 SGDLS and CDR2 YYNGEE. This CDR3 is built from 15 residues. The CDR3 loop reads CASSTLLQGLETQYF. The DNA of the CDR3 is TGTGCCAGCTCGACACTATTGCAGGGACTAGAGACCCAGTACTTC.

The chain uses TRBV6-4 and TRBJ1-1, with 11 bases lining up with TRBD1. CDR1 and CDR2 from the germline V gene are MRHNA and SNTAGT. The CDR3 loop spans 15 amino acids. J gave up 4 bases and V 0 bases, and 1 base lay outside the gene matches. In DNA, the CDR3 is TGTGCCAGCAGTGACTCCGGACAGGGGGCCACTGAAGCTTTCTTT. It encodes CASSDSGQGATEAFF.